This T cell receptor (beta chain) stems from a study of cytotoxic CD8 clonotypes in ibrutinib-treated CLL. Study-wide findings and caveats: Sustained-remission and progressing patients diverged in sampling times. Baseline-level clonality went beyond age-matched healthy donors and moved in step with circulating CD8+ T-cell counts. Clonality was elevated at ibrutinib response and had returned toward baseline at progression.

TCR beta libraries used roughly 2 micrograms of DNA from cryopreserved PBMCs. Concerning this clone itself: Its antigen is undetermined.

Measured with immunoSEQ multiplex PCR; TCRdb has only the in-frame clones, and not every one. The sample consists of 110,000 to 150,000 clones, roughly 83% of them appearing once. Germline V CDR1 and CDR2: SGDLS, YYNGEE. V was trimmed by 3 bases and J by 2 bases, leaving 8 bases between them. This CDR3 is built from 13 residues. This specimen consisted of PBMCs, obtained after 12 months of ibrutinib treatment. The clonotype originates from a human donor with chronic lymphocytic leukemia. V usage is TRBV9 and J usage is TRBJ1-1, with a weak D call TRBD1 (6 bases). The CDR3 region has the DNA TGTGCCAGCAGCGGACAGGTAAACACTGAAGCTTTCTTT. Residues: CASSGQVNTEAFF.